What follows is one TCR beta chain and its context. The antigen is not known. The source of the sample is a study of cytomegalovirus exposure and HLA in healthy donors. Across the whole study: Clustering assigned around 77% of the approximately 370 genotyped donors to the Caucasian-associated ancestry cluster. Study observations and caveats: A few V segments could not be told apart, such as TRBV6-2 and TRBV6-3, and were left out.

The ends lost 8 bases at V and 0 bases at J; junction bases unmatched: 7. Germline values: CDR1 SNHLY, CDR2 FYNNEI. This CDR3 has 15 amino acids. The PCR was carried out with 60 Vbeta primers and 13 Jbeta primers. Assay: immunoSEQ multiplex PCR; the TCRdb copy retains only in-frame clones and omits some. The data hold approximately 190,000 clones, with almost 85% observed a single time. This rearrangement joins TRBV2 to TRBJ2-5; 9 bases fit TRBD2. The receptor was derived from a boy aged 5-17 years in good health and CMV-seronegative. The material sequenced was PBMCs. The CDR3 nucleotides are TGTGCCAGCCTGCGGGGGGGCAACTACCAAGAGACCCAGTACTTC. Its translation is CASLRGGNYQETQYF.